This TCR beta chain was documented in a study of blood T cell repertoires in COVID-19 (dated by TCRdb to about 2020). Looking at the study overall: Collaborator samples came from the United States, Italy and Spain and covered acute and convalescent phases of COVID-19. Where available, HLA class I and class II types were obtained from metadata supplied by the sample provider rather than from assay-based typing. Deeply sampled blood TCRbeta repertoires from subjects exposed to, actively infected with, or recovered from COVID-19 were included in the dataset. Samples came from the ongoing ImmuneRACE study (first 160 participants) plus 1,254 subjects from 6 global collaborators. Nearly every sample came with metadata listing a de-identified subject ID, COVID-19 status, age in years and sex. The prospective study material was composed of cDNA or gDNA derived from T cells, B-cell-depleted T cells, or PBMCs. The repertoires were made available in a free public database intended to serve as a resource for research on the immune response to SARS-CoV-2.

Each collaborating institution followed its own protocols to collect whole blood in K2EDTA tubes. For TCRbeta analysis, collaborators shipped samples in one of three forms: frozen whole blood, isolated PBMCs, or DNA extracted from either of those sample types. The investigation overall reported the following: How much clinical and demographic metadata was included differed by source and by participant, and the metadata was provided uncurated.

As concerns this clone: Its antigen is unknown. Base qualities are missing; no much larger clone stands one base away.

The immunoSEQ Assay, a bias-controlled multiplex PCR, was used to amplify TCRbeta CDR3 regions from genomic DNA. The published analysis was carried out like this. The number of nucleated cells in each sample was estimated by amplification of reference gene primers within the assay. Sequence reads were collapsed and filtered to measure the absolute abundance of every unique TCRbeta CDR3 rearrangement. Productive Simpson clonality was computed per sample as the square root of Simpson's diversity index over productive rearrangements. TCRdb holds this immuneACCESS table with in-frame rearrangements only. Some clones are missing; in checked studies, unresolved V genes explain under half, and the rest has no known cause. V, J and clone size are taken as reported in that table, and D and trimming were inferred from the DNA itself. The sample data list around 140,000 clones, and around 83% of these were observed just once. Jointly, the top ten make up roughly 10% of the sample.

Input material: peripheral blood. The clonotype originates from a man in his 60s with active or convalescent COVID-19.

The CDR3 sequence is CASSLAGTGEPVSYEQYF. The base sequence is TGTGCCAGCAGCTTAGCGGGGACAGGGGAACCGGTATCCTACGAGCAGTACTTC. The chain joins TRBV7-9 to TRBJ2-7, with 10 middle bases fitting TRBD1. Trimming removed 0 bases from V and 1 base from J; the gene matches leave 9 bases unexplained. The CDR3 sequence holds 18 residues, the cysteine and phenylalanine included. Here the CDR3 DNA is all that survives: 54 bases in frame from base 1. Reading the germline V gene (reference sequence) gives CDR1 SEHNR and CDR2 FQNEAQ.